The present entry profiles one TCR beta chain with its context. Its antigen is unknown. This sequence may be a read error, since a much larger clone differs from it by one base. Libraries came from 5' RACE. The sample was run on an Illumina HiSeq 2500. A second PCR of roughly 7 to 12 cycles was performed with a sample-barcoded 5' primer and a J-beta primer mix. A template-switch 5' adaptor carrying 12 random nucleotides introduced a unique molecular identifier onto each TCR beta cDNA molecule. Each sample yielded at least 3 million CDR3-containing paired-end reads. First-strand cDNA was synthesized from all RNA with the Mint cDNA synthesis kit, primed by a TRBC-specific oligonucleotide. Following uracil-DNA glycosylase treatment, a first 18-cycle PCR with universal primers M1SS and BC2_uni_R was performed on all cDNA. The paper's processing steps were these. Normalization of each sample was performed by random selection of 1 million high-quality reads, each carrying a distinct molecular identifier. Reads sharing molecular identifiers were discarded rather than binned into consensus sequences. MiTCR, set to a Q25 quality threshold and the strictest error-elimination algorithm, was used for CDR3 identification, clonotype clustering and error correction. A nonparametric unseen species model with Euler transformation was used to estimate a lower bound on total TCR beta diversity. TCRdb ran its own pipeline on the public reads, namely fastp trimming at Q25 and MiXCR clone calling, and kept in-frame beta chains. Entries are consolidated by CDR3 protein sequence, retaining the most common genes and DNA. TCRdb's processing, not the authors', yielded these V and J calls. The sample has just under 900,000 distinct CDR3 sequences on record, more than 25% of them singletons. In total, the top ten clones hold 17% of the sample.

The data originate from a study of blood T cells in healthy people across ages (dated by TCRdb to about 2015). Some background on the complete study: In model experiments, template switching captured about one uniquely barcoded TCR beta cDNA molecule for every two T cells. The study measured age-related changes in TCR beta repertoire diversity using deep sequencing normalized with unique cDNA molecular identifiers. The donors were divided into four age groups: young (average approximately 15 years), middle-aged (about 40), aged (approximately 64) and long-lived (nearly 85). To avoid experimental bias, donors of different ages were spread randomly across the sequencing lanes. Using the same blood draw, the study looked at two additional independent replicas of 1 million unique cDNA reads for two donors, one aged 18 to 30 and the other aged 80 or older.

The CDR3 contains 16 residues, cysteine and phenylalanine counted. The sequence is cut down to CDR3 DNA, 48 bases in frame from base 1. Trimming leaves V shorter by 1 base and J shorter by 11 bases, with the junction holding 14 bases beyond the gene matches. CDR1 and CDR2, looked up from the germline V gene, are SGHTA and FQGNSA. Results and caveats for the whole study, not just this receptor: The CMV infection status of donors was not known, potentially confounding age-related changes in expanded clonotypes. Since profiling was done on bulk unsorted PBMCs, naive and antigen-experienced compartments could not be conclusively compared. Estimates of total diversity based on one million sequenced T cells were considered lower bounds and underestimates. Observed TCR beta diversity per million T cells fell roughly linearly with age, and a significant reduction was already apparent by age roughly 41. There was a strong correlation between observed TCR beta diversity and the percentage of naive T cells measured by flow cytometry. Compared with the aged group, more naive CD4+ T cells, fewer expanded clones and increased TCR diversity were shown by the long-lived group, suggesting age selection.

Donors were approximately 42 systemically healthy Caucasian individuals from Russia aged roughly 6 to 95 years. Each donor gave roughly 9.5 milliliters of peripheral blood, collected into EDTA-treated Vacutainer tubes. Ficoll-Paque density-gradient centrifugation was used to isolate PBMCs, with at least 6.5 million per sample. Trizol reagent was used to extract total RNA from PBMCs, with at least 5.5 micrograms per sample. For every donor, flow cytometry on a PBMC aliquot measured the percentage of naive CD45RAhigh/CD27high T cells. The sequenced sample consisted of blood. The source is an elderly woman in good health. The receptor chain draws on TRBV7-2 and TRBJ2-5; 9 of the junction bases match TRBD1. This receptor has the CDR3 CASSLGGGQGNNEQYF. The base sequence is TGTGCCAGCAGCTTAGGCGGCGGACAGGGGAACAATGAGCAGTACTTC.